These 21 T cell receptor beta chains were all obtained from the same sample, sequenced in a study of blood T cell repertoires in COVID-19. Profiling relied on immunoSEQ multiplex PCR, and the TCRdb table lists in-frame clones only, not all of them. The top ten clones hold about 9.3% of a sample with roughly 240,000 clones, 85% of them seen once. The sample comprised PBMCs or T cells enriched from blood (not recorded which). The receptors were gathered from a woman aged 45-59 years with acute COVID-19.

The chain couples TRBV11-2 to TRBJ1-1, with D uncertain. The CDR3 runs 15 residues. Between the trimmed V and J ends, which lost 1 base and 1 base, there was a span of 10 bases. Germline V gene sequence: CDR1 SGHAT, CDR2 FQNNGV. The CDR3 loop is CASSLVVVTNTEAFF. For the CDR3, the DNA is TGTGCCAGCAGCTTAGTGGTAGTCACGAACACTGAAGCTTTCTTT. Complete variable domain (other parts from reference TRBV11-2 and TRBJ1-1): EAGVAQSPRYKIIEKRQSVAFWCNPISGHATLYWYQQILGQGPKLLIQFQNNGVVDDSQLPKDRFSAERLKGVDSTLKIQPAKLEDSAVYLCASSLVVVTNTEAFFGQGTRLTVV.

The CDR3 sequence is CASSSLMRGVGNEQFF. CDR3 DNA sequence: TGTGCCAGCAGCTCCCTAATGCGGGGGGTGGGCAATGAGCAGTTCTTC. J is TRBJ2-1 and V is TRBV5-4; 8 nucleotides align to TRBD2. Germline V gene lookup returns CDR1 SGHNT and CDR2 YYREEE (reference sequence). J was trimmed by 6 bases and V by 3 bases; bases with no gene match: 11. This CDR3 comprises 16 residues.

This clone was counted only a few times. The chain links TRBV30 to TRBJ1-3, with TRBD1 as a possible D gene (6 bases). V was clipped by 5 bases and J by 1 base, with 6 bases between them. Looked up from germline, CDR1 is GTSNPN and CDR2 is SVGIG (reference sequence). There are 12 residues in the CDR3. In nucleotides, the CDR3 is TGTGCCTGGGGACAGTCTGGAAACACCATATATTTT. Translated: CAWGQSGNTIYF. The full variable domain, rest sourced from reference TRBV30 and TRBJ1-3, is SQTIHQWPATLVQPVGSPLSLECTVEGTSNPNLYWYRQAAGRGLQLLFYSVGIGQISSEVPQNLSASRPQDRQFILSSKKLLLSDSGFYLCAWGQSGNTIYFGEGSWLTVV.

The rearrangement joins TRBV13 to TRBJ1-2, with 9 bases fitting TRBD1. The CDR3 has 14 amino acids. Germline trimming cut 2 bases from V and 8 bases from J; bases unmatched to any gene: 6. Germline CDR1 PRHDT, CDR2 FYEKMQ (reference sequence). In DNA form, the CDR3 reads TGTGCCAGCAGCTTAAGGGACAGGGATCGGGGCTACACCTTC. Translation: CASSLRDRDRGYTF.

The chain has TRBV7-2 and TRBJ1-2; D uncertain. Trimming left V 3 bases short and J 4 bases short, with 9 bases between. This CDR3 has 13 residues. CDR1 and CDR2 (germline): SGHTA, FQGNSA. CDR3 region: CASSFVQVYGYTF. The CDR3 DNA follows: TGTGCCAGCAGCTTTGTCCAGGTCTATGGCTACACCTTC.

This chain connects TRBV7-2 to TRBJ1-5; unclear D gene. Germline CDR1 is SGHTA and CDR2 is FQGNSA. V was shortened by 3 bases and J by 2 bases, with 5 bases between the two germline ends. The CDR3 loop spans 13 amino acids. DNA for the CDR3: TGTGCCAGCAGCTTCCAGGGCAATCAGCCCCAGCATTTT. Its protein is CASSFQGNQPQHF.

This clone has a single count. The rearrangement joins TRBV9 to TRBJ1-1, with 8 bases identical to TRBD1. The CDR3 consists of 13 residues. Germline V gives CDR1 SGDLS, CDR2 YYNGEE. Trimming took 4 bases from V and 4 from J; bases not matched to a gene: 3. Here the CDR3 DNA reads TGTGCCAGCAGCCGACAGGGGTCCACTGAAGCTTTCTTT. Its protein is CASSRQGSTEAFF.

This clone was detected only once. The chain carries TRBV27 and TRBJ2-6; tentatively, D is TRBD2 (7 bases). V was shortened by 2 bases and J by 2 bases, with 13 bases between the two germline ends. CDR1 and CDR2 from the germline V gene are MNHEY and SMNVEV (reference sequence). The CDR3 is 17 residues long. CDR3 sequence (DNA): TGTGCCAGCAGTTTAAAGGGGGGGAGTCCTGGGGCCAACGTCCTGACTTTC. Its translation is CASSLKGGSPGANVLTF.

V gene TRBV5-8 combines with J gene TRBJ1-2; TRBD1 matches at 8 bases. Germline-derived CDR1 and CDR2 are SGHTS and YDEGEE. With 6 bases clipped from V and 0 bases from J, the junction kept 10 bases outside the gene matches. There are 16 residues in the CDR3. The CDR3 sequence is CASTFTGTGTNYGYTF. As DNA, the CDR3 is TGTGCCAGCACCTTTACCGGGACAGGCACTAACTATGGCTACACCTTC.

This clone was seen a few times. The J gene is TRBJ1-1, the V gene TRBV18; no definite D call. The germline V gene encodes CDR1 KGHSH and CDR2 LQKENI. The CDR3 loop spans 14 amino acids. The V and J ends lost 3 bases and 1 base respectively, with 9 bases between them. The CDR3 nucleotides are TGTGCCAGCTCACCTGAGGGATGGAACACTGAAGCTTTCTTT. Its translation is CASSPEGWNTEAFF.

This clone was found a few times. The chain has TRBV5-1 and TRBJ1-3; D is perhaps TRBD1 (5 bases). Trimming left V 0 bases short and J 3 bases short, with 10 bases between. The CDR3 totals 15 residues. Looked up from germline, CDR1 is SGHRS and CDR2 is YFSETQ. The CDR3 DNA is TGCGCCAGCAGCTTGGCGGGGGAGTTTGGAAACACCATATATTTT. Translating gives CASSLAGEFGNTIYF.

The count of this clone is one. The V call is TRBV7-2, the J call TRBJ2-7; weak D call: TRBD2 (5 bases). Trimming cost V 2 bases and J 0 bases, with 17 bases left between them. This CDR3 spans 17 amino acids. CDR1 is SGHTA, CDR2 FQGNSA, per germline. The CDR3 sequence is CASSLKLSSGNSYEQYF. As DNA, the CDR3 is TGTGCCAGCAGCTTAAAACTTTCGTCCGGGAACTCCTACGAGCAGTACTTC.

The V call is TRBV7-2, the J call TRBJ1-6; unclear D gene. Germline CDR1 is SGHTA and CDR2 is FQGNSA. The CDR3 runs to 17 residues. The V gene lost 1 base and the J gene lost 0 bases, with 10 bases spanning the gap. The CDR3 is CASSLDTESSYNSPLHF. As DNA, the CDR3 is TGTGCCAGCAGCTTAGATACAGAGAGCTCCTATAATTCACCCCTCCACTTT.

The gene calls are TRBV6-2 or TRBV6-3 and TRBJ1-4; D not resolved. The V gene lost 4 bases and the J gene lost 1 base, with 7 bases spanning the gap. There are 14 residues in the CDR3. Germline values: CDR1 MNHEY, CDR2 SVGEGT. This CDR3 is CASSFRGTNEKLFF. In nucleotides, the CDR3 is TGTGCCAGCAGTTTCCGGGGAACTAATGAAAAACTGTTTTTT.

There are a few counts of this clone. The chain couples TRBV2 to TRBJ1-1; the D is unclear. Trimming left V 1 base short and J 0 bases short, with 9 bases between. This CDR3 region has 15 residues. Per the germline V gene, CDR1 is SNHLY and CDR2 is FYNNEI. Written as DNA, the CDR3 is TGTGCCAGCAGTGAAGGGTGGGCTATGAACACTGAAGCTTTCTTT. Its translation is CASSEGWAMNTEAFF.

The chain is built from TRBV7-8 and TRBJ1-5, with TRBD1 as a possible D gene (6 bases). This CDR3 contains 16 residues. Germline V gene lookup returns CDR1 SGHVS and CDR2 FQNEAQ. The V end was cut by 1 base, the J end by 0 bases, with 10 bases between. The DNA of the CDR3 is TGTGCCAGCAGCTTAGGGACAGTGTATAGCAATCAGCCCCAGCATTTT. Residues: CASSLGTVYSNQPQHF.

V is TRBV2 and J is TRBJ2-3; 7 positions match TRBD1. CDR1 is SNHLY and CDR2 is FYNNEI in the germline V gene. CDR3 length: 12 residues. The junction had 4 bases not matched to a gene; V was cut back by 8 bases and J by 5 bases. The DNA for the CDR3 is TGTGCCAGCGGGACAGCCAGAGATACGCAGTATTTT. This sequence encodes CASGTARDTQYF.

The CDR3 reads CASSLGGLYGYTF. CDR3 DNA sequence: TGTGCCAGCAGCTTAGGAGGACTCTATGGCTACACCTTC. This rearrangement joins TRBV7-2 to TRBJ1-2; D gene unclear. CDR1 SGHTA and CDR2 FQGNSA come from the germline V gene. The CDR3 runs to 13 residues. Trimming pared 1 base from V and 4 bases from J, leaving 7 bases between.

This sequence joins TRBV5-1 and TRBJ2-7; 11 bases are shared with TRBD2. Germline-derived CDR1 and CDR2 are SGHRS and YFSETQ. Trimming took 3 bases from V and 4 from J; bases not matched to a gene: 9. The length of the CDR3 is 16 residues. CDR3 in DNA: TGCGCCAGCAGCTCGCTAGCGGGGGGCCAACCATACGAGCAGTACTTC. Translation: CASSSLAGGQPYEQYF.

This clone was seen once. The V gene is TRBV9, the J gene TRBJ1-6, with 10 bases aligning to TRBD1. The CDR3 has 17 amino acids. Germline V gene data show CDR1 as SGDLS and CDR2 as YYNGEE. V was pared by 0 bases and J by 6 bases, with 6 bases of the junction left unmatched. The CDR3 reads CASSVASGTGVNSPLHF. The CDR3 DNA is TGTGCCAGCAGCGTAGCGTCCGGGACAGGGGTTAATTCACCCCTCCACTTT.

This chain links TRBV25-1 with TRBJ2-1, with 8 bases fitting TRBD2. CDR1 and CDR2 (germline): MGHDK, SYGVNS. V was clipped by 1 base and J by 0 bases; unmatched bases: 8. The CDR3 sequence is 18 residues long. CDR3 bases: TGTGCCAGCAGTGAATCGGGCGGGGGGACGAGCTCCTACAATGAGCAGTTCTTC. This codes for CASSESGGGTSSYNEQFF.